This TCR beta chain originates from a study of OX40 agonist ivuxolimab in advanced cancers. Turning to the study itself: An agonistic human IgG2 monoclonal antibody against OX40 (CD134) was given. Patients in dose escalation had liver, melanoma, kidney or head and neck cancers. The study, taken as a whole, reports: The study found that CD8+ T cells averaged more expanded clones than CD4+. Antigen targets of the expanded peripheral T cells went undetermined.

In regard to this clone: What it recognizes is unknown.

Data came from immunoSEQ multiplex PCR; TCRdb stores just in-frame clones and leaves some out. The table records more than 50,000 clones, about nine tenths of them present only once. Sequencing was performed on CD4+ or CD8+ T cells sorted from blood, taken in a trial of the OX40 agonist ivuxolimab. The clonotype originates from an adult with an advanced solid tumor such as melanoma, head and neck, liver or kidney cancer.

The CDR3 protein is CASSYHQDGYTF. The CDR3 DNA reads as TGTGCCAGCAGTTACCACCAGGACGGCTACACCTTC. The rearrangement links TRBV6-6 to TRBJ1-2; D remains unclear. V dropped 2 bases and J dropped 8 bases, with 9 bases sitting between them. The CDR3 contains 12 residues. The germline gives CDR1 MNHNY, CDR2 SVGAGI (reference sequence).